What follows is one TCR beta chain and its context. What it binds is not known. Clones were read by immunoSEQ multiplex PCR, and TCRdb kept only the in-frame ones, dropping some. The sample yields about 63,000 clones, about 89% seen once. The CDR3 is 15 amino acids. V lost 5 bases to trimming and J lost 5 bases, with 16 bases between them. The germline CDR1 and CDR2 sequences are SGHTA and FQGNSA. The sample comes from a study of cytomegalovirus exposure and HLA in healthy donors. The wider study: Per a later analysis, the roughly 670 first-cohort and approximately 120 validation repertoires shared one platform.

Study results and caveats: Listed as cytomegalovirus-associated were 150 to 200 TCR beta chains.

V gene TRBV7-2 combines with J gene TRBJ2-1, with a tentative D call TRBD2 (7 bases). This clonotype originated in a woman aged 18-30 years in good health and CMV-seronegative. Specimen: PBMCs. This chain's CDR3 is CASSPRGGGNNEQFF. The CDR3 DNA follows: TGTGCCAGCAGCCCCAGAGGGGGGGGTAACAATGAGCAGTTCTTC.